This T cell receptor beta chain emerged from a study of T cell responses to AZD1222 COVID-19 vaccine. The study, taken as a whole, reports: Spike as a whole was targeted by vaccine-associated CD4 TCRs, dominant at 160-218 and 743-854. Repertoires were obtained solely post-peak T cell response.

In the case of this clone: No antigen is known for it.

CDR1 is MDHEN and CDR2 is SYDVKM in the germline V gene. CDR3 size: 17 residues. Trimming removed 6 bases from V and 4 bases from J; junction bases left unmatched: 15. Clones were sequenced by immunoSEQ multiplex PCR, and TCRdb holds only the in-frame ones, with some missing. The profile shows 200,000 to 300,000 clones, 85% to 95% of them singletons. The J gene is TRBJ1-1, the V gene TRBV28; 9 bases agree with TRBD1. The receptor comes from an adult in good health. The material was peripheral blood, obtained on day 0 of AZD1222 vaccination. CDR3: CASRVSPGQGGSTEAFF. In DNA form, the CDR3 reads TGTGCCAGCAGAGTCTCCCCGGGACAGGGAGGGAGCACTGAAGCTTTCTTT.